Listed here are 10 T cell receptor beta chains from one sample, sequenced in a study of metastatic and nonmetastatic thyroid tumors. TCRdb re-called the PCR reads via MiXCR. The sample holds over 70,000 clones, roughly 18% seen once. Among the patients, none had received any treatment before thyroid surgery. The sequencing sample was made of blood. The receptors were sampled from a female donor with papillary thyroid cancer or a benign thyroid nodule (not recorded which). Some clones in this sample may be carry-over from other donors' samples.

This clone was counted a few times. This chain joins TRBV6-4 and TRBJ2-3, with 9 nucleotides matching TRBD2. The CDR3 consists of 15 residues. Germline values: CDR1 MRHNA, CDR2 SNTAGT. The ends lost 5 bases at V and 4 bases at J; junction bases unmatched: 7. The CDR3 DNA reads as TGTGCCAGCAGTTCCGACGCGGGAGGGCCAGATACGCAGTATTTT. The encoded protein is CASSSDAGGPDTQYF.

The table lists this clone with many counts. The chain has TRBV30 and TRBJ2-5; a weak D match, TRBD1 (6 bases). Per germline, CDR1 GTSNPN and CDR2 SVGIG (reference sequence). The CDR3 has 15 amino acids. V lost 0 bases, J lost 2 bases, and 13 bases lay in between. The CDR3 protein is CAWSVLLGQQETQYF. CDR3 DNA: TGTGCCTGGAGTGTCCTCCTTGGACAGCAAGAGACCCAGTACTTC.

There are many counts of this clone. This rearrangement joins TRBV28 to TRBJ1-5, with a weak D call TRBD1 (5 bases). CDR1 is MDHEN and CDR2 is SYDVKM in the germline V gene. V lost 1 base to trimming and J lost 2 bases, with 9 bases between them. CDR3 length equals 15 residues. The CDR3 DNA reads TGTGCCAGCAGTTTATTCAGGGAGGGCAATCAGCCCCAGCATTTT. The encoded protein is CASSLFREGNQPQHF.

This rearrangement joins TRBV4-1 to TRBJ2-1, with TRBD2 as a possible D gene (5 bases). This CDR3 spans 12 amino acids. Trimming shortened V by 2 bases and J by 7 bases, and 6 bases separated the two germline ends. Germline loops: CDR1 MGHRA, CDR2 YSYEKL. The CDR3 DNA follows: TGCGCCAGCAGCCAACCGGGGAATGAGCAGTTCTTC. Its protein is CASSQPGNEQFF.

This clone was recorded many times. The rearrangement links TRBV12-3 or TRBV12-4 to TRBJ2-1, with a possible D match to TRBD2 (6 bases). V dropped 9 bases and J dropped 3 bases, with 9 bases sitting between them. The CDR3 extends over 12 amino acids. CDR3 sequence (DNA): TGTGCCAGGGAGGGCCGCTACAATGAGCAGTTCTTC. This encodes CAREGRYNEQFF.

In its sample, this clone was seen many times. The V gene is TRBV11-2, the J gene TRBJ1-6; tentative D call: TRBD1 (5 bases). The germline CDR1 and CDR2 sequences are SGHAT and FQNNGV. The CDR3 spans 16 residues. V gave up 5 bases and J gave up 7 bases, with 18 bases separating them. CDR3 DNA: TGTGCCAGCAGCCCCAGGGACGGACTAAGGAATTCACCCCTCCACTTT. Residues: CASSPRDGLRNSPLHF.

This clone was found many times. The chain has TRBV7-9 and TRBJ2-7; either TRBD1 or TRBD2 may supply D (5 bases each). CDR1 SEHNR and CDR2 FQNEAQ come from the germline V gene (reference sequence). The CDR3 totals 13 residues. V lost 5 bases to trimming and J lost 5 bases, with 13 bases between them. The CDR3 region is CASSSPGGNEQYF. DNA of the CDR3: TGTGCCAGCAGCAGTCCTGGGGGAAACGAGCAGTACTTC.

V gene TRBV11-3 combines with J gene TRBJ2-7; D remains ambiguous. This CDR3 is 13 amino acids long. The V gene lost 1 base and the J gene lost 3 bases, with 7 bases spanning the gap. From germline, CDR1 is SGHNT and CDR2 YENEEA. The CDR3 loop is CASSLGSDYEQYF. CDR3 bases: TGTGCCAGCAGCTTAGGGTCAGACTACGAGCAGTACTTC.

The chain uses TRBV6-2 or TRBV6-3 and TRBJ2-7; 10 nucleotides match TRBD2. Germline loops: CDR1 MNHEY, CDR2 SVGEGT. Trimming at V came to 3 bases and at J to 7 bases, leaving 3 bases not matched to a gene. CDR3 size: 13 residues. The CDR3 reads CASSYSGRSEQYF. DNA for the CDR3: TGTGCCAGCAGTTATAGCGGGAGGTCGGAGCAGTACTTC.

This clone occurred many times. The chain uses TRBV20-1 and TRBJ1-5; 11 bases are a match to TRBD1. The CDR3 is 13 residues long. V gave up 6 bases and J gave up 7 bases; unmatched junction bases: 5. CDR1 is DFQATT, CDR2 SNEGSKA, per germline (reference sequence). CDR3 nucleotide sequence: TGCAGTGCGTGGACAGGGGGCGGCCAGCCCCAGCATTTT. Protein product: CSAWTGGGQPQHF.